Below, 9 T cell receptor beta chains from the same sample are listed, as sequenced in a study of cytomegalovirus exposure and HLA in healthy donors. The PCR used 60 Vbeta and 13 Jbeta primers. Assay used: immunoSEQ multiplex PCR; TCRdb lists only in-frame clones, some missing. Of more than 100,000 clones listed, around 84% were seen once; the top ten hold about 3.3%. The sequenced sample was PBMCs. All receptors derive from a woman between 25 and 40 years old in good health and CMV-seropositive.

This chain connects TRBV14 to TRBJ2-2, with 13 bases fitting TRBD2. Unmatched junction bases numbered 5, after V lost 4 bases and J lost 6 bases. The CDR3 covers 16 residues. Germline CDR1 and CDR2: SGHDN and FVKESK. DNA for the CDR3: TGTGCCAGCAGCCGCCGACTAGCGGGGGGCGCCGGGGAGCTGTTTTTT. Its translation: CASSRRLAGGAGELFF. Filled out from reference TRBV14 and TRBJ2-2, the complete variable domain reads EAGVTQFPSHSVIEKGQTVTLRCDPISGHDNLYWYRRVMGKEIKFLLHFVKESKQDESGMPNNRFLAERTGGTYSTLKVQPAELEDSGVYFCASSRRLAGGAGELFFGEGSRLTVL.

This clone came up once. The V and J genes are TRBV6-1 and TRBJ1-1; perhaps TRBD1 as D (6 bases). Germline values: CDR1 MNHNS, CDR2 SASEGT. This CDR3 is 14 amino acids long. Trimming took off 6 bases at V and 0 bases at J, with 11 bases between the two ends. The CDR3 nucleotides are TGTGCCAGCAGACTTACAGGGATGAACACTGAAGCTTTCTTT. Translated, it gives CASRLTGMNTEAFF.

This chain uses TRBV6-5 with TRBJ1-2; the D gene is possibly TRBD1 (5 bases). With 7 bases removed from V and 6 bases from J, the gap between germline ends came to 12 bases. The germline V gene encodes CDR1 MNHEY and CDR2 SVGAGI. There are 12 residues in the CDR3. The CDR3 DNA follows: TGTGCCAGCATCGGAAGGGGCAATGGCTACACCTTC. It yields the protein CASIGRGNGYTF.

This clone was picked up a small number of times. The junction and the germline gene differ at one end; a read error may be behind it. Other DNA sequences from this sample encode an identical CDR3 as well. The chain has TRBV7-9 and TRBJ1-4; 8 bases agree with TRBD1. This CDR3 comprises 15 residues. Germline V gene sequence: CDR1 SEHNR, CDR2 FQNEAQ (reference sequence). As DNA, the CDR3 is TGTGCTAGCAGCTTAGGGGGACAGGCTGCGGAAAAACTGTTTTTT. It translates to CASSLGGQAAEKLFF.

The chain joins TRBV19 to TRBJ2-7, with D possibly being TRBD2 (6 bases). V was shortened by 5 bases and J by 5 bases, with 19 bases between the two germline ends. Germline loops: CDR1 LNHDA, CDR2 SQIVND (reference sequence). This CDR3 comprises 15 residues. The CDR3 nucleotides read TGTGCCAGTAGTGGGTCGGGACTCCCAGGGCACGAGCAGTACTTC. Encoded protein: CASSGSGLPGHEQYF.

The chain joins TRBV15 to TRBJ2-4, with 8 bases fitting TRBD2. Trimming cost V 5 bases and J 3 bases; bases outside gene matches: 9. CDR3 size: 16 residues. Germline lookup yields CDR1 LNHNV and CDR2 YYDKDF (reference sequence). CDR3 sequence reads: CATSVRGGIGKNIQYF. In nucleotides, the CDR3 is TGTGCCACCAGCGTCCGGGGGGGCATAGGCAAAAACATTCAGTACTTC.

The chain has TRBV18 and TRBJ2-7; 11 nucleotides agree with TRBD1. This CDR3 is built from 15 residues. V dropped 4 bases and J dropped 4; count of bases not matched to a gene: 6. CDR1 is KGHSH and CDR2 is LQKENI in the germline V gene. The CDR3 region has the DNA TGTGCCAGCTCACTCCGGGACAGGGGGTTGTACGAGCAGTACTTC. Translation gives CASSLRDRGLYEQYF.

This clone was counted between two and nine times. The chain recombines TRBV4-3 with TRBJ1-5; 7 bases fit TRBD1. CDR3 length: 15 residues. Germline V gives CDR1 LGHNA, CDR2 YSLEER. V was clipped by 2 bases and J by 4 bases; unmatched bases: 5. Here the CDR3 reads CASSQTSGQNQPQHF. DNA of the CDR3: TGCGCCAGCAGCCAAACCTCGGGACAGAATCAGCCCCAGCATTTT.

The chain employs TRBV7-2 and TRBJ1-1; D gene uncertain. Germline lookup yields CDR1 SGHTA and CDR2 FQGNSA. The CDR3 has 13 residues. V dropped 5 bases and J dropped 3 bases, with 10 bases sitting between them. CDR3 sequence: CASSQSVHTEAFF. As DNA, the CDR3 is TGTGCCAGCAGCCAATCAGTCCACACTGAAGCTTTCTTT.